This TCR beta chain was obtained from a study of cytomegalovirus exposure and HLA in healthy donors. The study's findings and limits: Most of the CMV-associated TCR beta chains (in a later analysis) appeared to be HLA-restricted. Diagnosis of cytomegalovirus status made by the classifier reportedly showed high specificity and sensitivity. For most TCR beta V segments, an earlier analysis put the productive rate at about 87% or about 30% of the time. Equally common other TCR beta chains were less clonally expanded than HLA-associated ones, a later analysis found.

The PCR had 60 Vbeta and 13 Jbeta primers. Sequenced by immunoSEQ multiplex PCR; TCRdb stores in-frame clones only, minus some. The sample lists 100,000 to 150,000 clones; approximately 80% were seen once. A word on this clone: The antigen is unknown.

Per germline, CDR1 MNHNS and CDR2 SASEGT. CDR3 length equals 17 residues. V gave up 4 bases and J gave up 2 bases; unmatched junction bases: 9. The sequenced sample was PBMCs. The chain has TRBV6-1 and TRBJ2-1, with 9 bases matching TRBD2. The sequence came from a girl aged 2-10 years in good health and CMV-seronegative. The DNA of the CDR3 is TGTGCCAGCAGTGCGAGCGGGAGGCCTTCCCCCTACAATGAGCAGTTCTTC. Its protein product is CASSASGRPSPYNEQFF.